Listed below are T cell receptor beta chains from one sample, sequenced in a study of CD8 T cells in Susac syndrome. MiXCR, run by TCRdb on the immunoSEQ multiplex PCR reads, gives a single entry per CDR3 protein. The sample consists of around 200,000 distinct CDR3 sequences, 95% of them appearing once. Source material: CD4+ T cells from PBMCs. All receptors derive from a human donor with multiple sclerosis. The CDR3 runs from the conserved cysteine through the conserved F or W. D genes are given only for firm matches.

TRBJ1-5	NA	14	TRBV7-8	TGTGCCAGCAGCTTAAGACTAATCAATCAGCCCCAGCATTTT	CASSLRLINQPQHF
TRBJ1-3	NA	15	TRBV3-1	TGTGCCAGCAGCCAAGCGGTCCGCTCTGGAAACACCATATATTTT	CASSQAVRSGNTIYF
TRBJ2-3	TRBD1	12	TRBV20-1	TGCAGTGCTGGGACAGCGCCAGATACGCAGTATTTT	CSAGTAPDTQYF
TRBJ2-3	TRBD1	15	TRBV20-1	TGCAGTGCCAACGGAGGACAGGGATTCACAGATACGCAGTATTTT	CSANGGQGFTDTQYF
TRBJ2-6	NA	15	TRBV12-3/TRBV12-4	TGTGCCAGCATTAGGGGCTTGTCTGGGGCCAACGTCCTGACTTTC	CASIRGLSGANVLTF
TRBJ1-2	NA	13	TRBV29-1	TGCAGCGTTGAGACAACAGGCCACTATGGCTACACCTTC	CSVETTGHYGYTF
TRBJ2-3	NA	15	TRBV3-1	TGTGCCAGCAGCCAAGAGGGTAGGGGCACAGATACGCAGTATTTT	CASSQEGRGTDTQYF
TRBJ1-2	NA	12	TRBV3-1	TGTGCCAGCACCATTGGTAACTATGGCTACACCTTC	CASTIGNYGYTF
TRBJ2-1	NA	16	TRBV25-1	TGTGCCAGCAGTGAATCCCCCGCCGGAGTATCCGGGGAGCAGTTCTTC	CASSESPAGVSGEQFF
TRBJ2-3	TRBD2	15	TRBV7-9	TGTGCCAGCAGCCAGGGACTAGCGCCCACAGATACGCAGTATTTT	CASSQGLAPTDTQYF
TRBJ1-6	TRBD1	15	TRBV6-2/TRBV6-3	TGTGCCAGCAGTTCCGCCGGGACAGGGGACTCACCCCTCCACTTT	CASSSAGTGDSPLHF
TRBJ2-3	NA	11	TRBV29-1	TGCAGCGTTTTAAGCACAGATACGCAGTATTTT	CSVLSTDTQYF
TRBJ1-6	NA	16	TRBV5-1	TGCGCCAGCAGCGTCCTTCTAGGGGGGGGATATTCACCCCTCCACTTT	CASSVLLGGGYSPLHF
TRBJ2-5	NA	11	TRBV3-1	TGTGCCAGCAGCCAAGAAGGAGGCCAGTACTTC	CASSQEGGQYF
TRBJ1-1	NA	13	TRBV7-9	TGTGCCAGCAGCCTCTTGGGAGGTACTGAAGCTTTCTTT	CASSLLGGTEAFF
TRBJ1-1	NA	13	TRBV20-1	TGCAGTGCTGCCGGGACAACGAACACTGAAGCTTTCTTT	CSAAGTTNTEAFF
TRBJ1-6	NA	13	TRBV12-3/TRBV12-4	TGTGCCAGCGCACGACAACTCGATTCACCCCTCCACTTT	CASARQLDSPLHF
TRBJ2-5	NA	11	TRBV30	TGTGCCTCGGGCCTCCAAGAGACCCAGTACTTC	CASGLQETQYF
TRBJ1-2	TRBD1	16	TRBV4-1	TGCGCCAGCAGCCAACCTAGGGACAGCCTTAACTATGGCTACACCTTC	CASSQPRDSLNYGYTF
TRBJ2-1	NA	16	TRBV3-1	TGTGCCAGCAGCCAAGTGGGTCCGACGGGTTACAATGAGCAGTTCTTC	CASSQVGPTGYNEQFF
TRBJ1-5	NA	14	TRBV30	TGTGCCTGGAGTGTACGAGGGGACCCTCAGCCCCAGCATTTT	CAWSVRGDPQPQHF
TRBJ1-4	NA	14	TRBV9	TGTGCCAGCAGCCCTCACAGGTTGAATGAAAAACTGTTTTTT	CASSPHRLNEKLFF